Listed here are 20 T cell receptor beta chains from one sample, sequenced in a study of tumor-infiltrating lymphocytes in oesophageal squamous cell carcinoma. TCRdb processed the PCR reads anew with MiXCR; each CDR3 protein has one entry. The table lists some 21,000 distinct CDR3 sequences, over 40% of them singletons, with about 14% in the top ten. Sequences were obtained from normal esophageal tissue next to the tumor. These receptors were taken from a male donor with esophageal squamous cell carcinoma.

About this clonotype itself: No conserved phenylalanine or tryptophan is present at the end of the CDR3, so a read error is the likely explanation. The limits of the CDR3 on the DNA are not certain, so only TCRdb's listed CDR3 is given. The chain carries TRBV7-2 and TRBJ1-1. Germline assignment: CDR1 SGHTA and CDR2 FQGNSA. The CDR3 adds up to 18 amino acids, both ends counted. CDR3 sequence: CASSLILAGDGRPSTSGQ.

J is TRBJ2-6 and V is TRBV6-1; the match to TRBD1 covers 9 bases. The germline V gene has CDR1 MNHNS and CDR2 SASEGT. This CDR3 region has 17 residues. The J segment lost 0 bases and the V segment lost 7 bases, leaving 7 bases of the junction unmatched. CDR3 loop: CASTSGTGNSGANVLTF. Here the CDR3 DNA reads TGTGCCAGCACCTCCGGGACAGGGAACTCTGGGGCCAACGTCCTGACTTTC.

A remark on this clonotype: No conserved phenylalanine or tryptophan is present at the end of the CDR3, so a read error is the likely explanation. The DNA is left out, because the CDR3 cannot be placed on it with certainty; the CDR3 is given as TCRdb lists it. CDR3 sequence reads: CASSKLAGGDLRAVL. The chain joins TRBV19 to TRBJ2-7; the table gives TRBD2 as D, unverified against the DNA. CDR1 is LNHDA, CDR2 SQIVND, per germline (reference sequence). The CDR3 is 15 amino acids in total, end residues counted.

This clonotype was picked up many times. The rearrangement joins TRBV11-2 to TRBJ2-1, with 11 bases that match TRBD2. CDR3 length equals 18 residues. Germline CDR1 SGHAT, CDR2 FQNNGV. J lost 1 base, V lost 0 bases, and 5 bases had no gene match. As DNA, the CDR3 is TGTGCCAGCAGCTTAGACCCTAGCGGGGGGTTTTCCTACAATGAGCAGTTCTTC. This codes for CASSLDPSGGFSYNEQFF.

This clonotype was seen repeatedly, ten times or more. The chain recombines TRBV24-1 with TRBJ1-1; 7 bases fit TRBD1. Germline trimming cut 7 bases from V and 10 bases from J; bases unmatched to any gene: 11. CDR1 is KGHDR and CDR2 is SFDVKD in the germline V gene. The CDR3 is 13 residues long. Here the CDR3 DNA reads TGTGCCACCAGCGTCGACAGGGCGGGGGGAGCTTTCTTT. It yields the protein CATSVDRAGGAFF.

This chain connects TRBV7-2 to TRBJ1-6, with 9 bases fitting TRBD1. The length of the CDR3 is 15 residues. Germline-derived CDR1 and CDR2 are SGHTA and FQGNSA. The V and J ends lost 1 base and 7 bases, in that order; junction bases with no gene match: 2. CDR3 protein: CASSLGQGDNSPLHF. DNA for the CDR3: TGTGCCAGCAGCTTAGGACAGGGGGACAATTCACCCCTCCACTTT.

CDR3 amino acids: CASSKNPGQGDSPLHF. For the CDR3, the DNA is TGCGCCAGCAGTAAAAATCCGGGACAGGGGGATTCACCCCTCCACTTT. The chain uses TRBV10-2 and TRBJ1-6; 11 bases map to TRBD1. The CDR3 loop spans 16 amino acids. CDR1 is WSHSY and CDR2 is SAAADI in the germline V gene. V was pared by 5 bases and J by 8 bases, with 8 bases of the junction left unmatched.

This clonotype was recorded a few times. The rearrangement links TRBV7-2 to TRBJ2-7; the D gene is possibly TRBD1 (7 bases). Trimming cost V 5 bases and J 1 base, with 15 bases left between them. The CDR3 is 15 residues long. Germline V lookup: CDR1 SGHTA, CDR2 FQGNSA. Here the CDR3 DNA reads TGTGCCAGCAGCCGTGGGGGGACAGTATCCTACGAGCAGTACTTC. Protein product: CASSRGGTVSYEQYF. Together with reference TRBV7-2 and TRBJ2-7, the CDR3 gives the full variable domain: GAGVSQSPSNKVTEKGKDVELRCDPISGHTALYWYRQSLGQGLEFLIYFQGNSAPDKSGLPSDRFSAERTGGSVSTLTIQRTQQEDSAVYLCASSRGGTVSYEQYFGPGTRLTVT.

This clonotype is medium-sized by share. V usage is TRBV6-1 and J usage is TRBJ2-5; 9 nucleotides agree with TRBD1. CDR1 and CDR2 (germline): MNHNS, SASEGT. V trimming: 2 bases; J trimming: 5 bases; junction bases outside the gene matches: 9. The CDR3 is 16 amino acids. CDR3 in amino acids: CASSEKNRGRMETQYF. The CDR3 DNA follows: TGTGCCAGCAGTGAAAAAAACAGGGGGCGCATGGAGACCCAGTACTTC.

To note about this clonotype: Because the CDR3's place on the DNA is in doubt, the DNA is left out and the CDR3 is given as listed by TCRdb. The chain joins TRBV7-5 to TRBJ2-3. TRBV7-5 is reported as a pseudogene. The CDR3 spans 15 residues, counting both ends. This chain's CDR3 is CISVPEAGPTHEQYF.

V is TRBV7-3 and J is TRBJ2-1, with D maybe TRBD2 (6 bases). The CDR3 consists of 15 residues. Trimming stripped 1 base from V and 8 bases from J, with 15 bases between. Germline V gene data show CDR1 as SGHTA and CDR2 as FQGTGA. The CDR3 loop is CASSLRSGVTYEQFF. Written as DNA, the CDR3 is TGTGCCAGCAGCTTAAGGTCGGGAGTAACGTATGAGCAGTTCTTC.

CDR3: CASSFQENYGYTF. In nucleotides, the CDR3 is TGCGCCAGCAGCTTCCAGGAGAACTATGGCTACACCTTC. The chain carries TRBV5-1 and TRBJ1-2; D unresolved. This CDR3 is built from 13 residues. V shed 2 bases and J shed 2 bases, with 7 bases lying between them. The germline CDR1 and CDR2 sequences are SGHRS and YFSETQ.

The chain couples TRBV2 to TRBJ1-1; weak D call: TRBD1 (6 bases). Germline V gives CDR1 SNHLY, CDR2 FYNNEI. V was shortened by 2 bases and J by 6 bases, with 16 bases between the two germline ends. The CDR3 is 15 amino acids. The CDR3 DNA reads TGTGCCAGCAGTGAAAGGGGGGGGTCTTTATCTGAAGCTTTCTTT. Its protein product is CASSERGGSLSEAFF.

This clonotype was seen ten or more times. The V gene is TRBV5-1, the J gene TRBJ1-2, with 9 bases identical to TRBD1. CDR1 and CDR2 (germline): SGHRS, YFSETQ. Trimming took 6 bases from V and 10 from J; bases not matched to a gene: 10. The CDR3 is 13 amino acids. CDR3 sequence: CASTVTGGEAYTF. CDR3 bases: TGCGCCAGCACCGTCACAGGGGGCGAGGCCTACACCTTC.

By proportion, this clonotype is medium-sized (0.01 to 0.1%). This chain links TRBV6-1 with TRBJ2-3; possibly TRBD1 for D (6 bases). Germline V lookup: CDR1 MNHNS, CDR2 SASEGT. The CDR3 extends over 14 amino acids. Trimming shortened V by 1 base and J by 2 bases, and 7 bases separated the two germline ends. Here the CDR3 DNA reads TGTGCCAGCAGTGAAGGGGACAACACAGATACGCAGTATTTT. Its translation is CASSEGDNTDTQYF.

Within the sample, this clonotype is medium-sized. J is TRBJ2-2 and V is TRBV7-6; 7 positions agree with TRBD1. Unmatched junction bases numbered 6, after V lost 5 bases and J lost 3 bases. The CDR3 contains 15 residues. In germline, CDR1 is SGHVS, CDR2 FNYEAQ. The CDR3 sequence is CASSANRGDTGELFF. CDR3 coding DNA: TGTGCCAGCAGCGCAAACAGGGGCGACACCGGGGAGCTGTTTTTT.

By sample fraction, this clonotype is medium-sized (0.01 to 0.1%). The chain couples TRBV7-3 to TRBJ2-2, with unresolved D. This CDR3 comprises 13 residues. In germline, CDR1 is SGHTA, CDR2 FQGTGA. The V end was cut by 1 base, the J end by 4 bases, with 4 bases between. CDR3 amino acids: CASSLRPTGELFF. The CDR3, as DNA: TGTGCCAGCAGCTTAAGGCCCACCGGGGAGCTGTTTTTT.

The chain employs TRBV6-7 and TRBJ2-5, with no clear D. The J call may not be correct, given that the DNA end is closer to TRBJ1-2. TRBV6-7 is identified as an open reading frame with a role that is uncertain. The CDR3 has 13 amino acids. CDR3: CASSYDGRHGYTF. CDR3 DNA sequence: TGTGCCAGCAGTTACGACGGGAGACATGGCTACACCTTC.

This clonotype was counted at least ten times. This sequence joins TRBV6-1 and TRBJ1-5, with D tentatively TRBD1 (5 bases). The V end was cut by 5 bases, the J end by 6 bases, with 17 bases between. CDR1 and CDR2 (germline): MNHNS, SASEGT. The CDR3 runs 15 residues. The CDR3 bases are TGTGCCAGCAGTTTGGGACTAGGGAAGGTTCAGCCCCAGCATTTT. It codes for CASSLGLGKVQPQHF.

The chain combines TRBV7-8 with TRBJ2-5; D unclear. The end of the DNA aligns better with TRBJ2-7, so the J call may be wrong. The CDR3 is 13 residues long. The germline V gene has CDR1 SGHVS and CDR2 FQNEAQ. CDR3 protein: CASSPPARHEQYF. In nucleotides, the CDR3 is TGTGCCAGCAGCCCTCCGGCGCGGCACGAGCAGTACTTC.